This T cell receptor (beta chain) was sequenced in a study of blood T cell repertoires in COVID-19 (TCRdb year 2020). Looking at the study overall: Samples from collaborators originated in the United States, Italy and Spain and spanned both the acute and convalescent phases of COVID-19. The repertoires were released in a freely available public database intended as a resource for research on the immune response to SARS-CoV-2. Samples came from the ongoing ImmuneRACE study (first 160 participants) plus 1,254 subjects from 6 global collaborators. The prospective study material was composed of cDNA or gDNA derived from T cells, B-cell-depleted T cells, or PBMCs. Subjects who had been exposed to COVID-19, were actively infected with it, or had recovered from it provided the deeply sampled blood TCRbeta repertoires that made up the dataset. HLA class I and class II types, where available, came from metadata supplied by the sample provider rather than from assay-based typing. The sample metadata nearly always contained a de-identified subject ID, COVID-19 status, age in years and sex.

The collaborating institutions used their own protocols to collect whole blood in K2EDTA tubes. For TCRbeta analysis, collaborators shipped samples in one of three forms: frozen whole blood, isolated PBMCs, or DNA extracted from either of those sample types. This clone turned up a few times. Its antigen has not been determined. No much larger clone is present one base from it, and per-base qualities are unavailable. Here is what the overall study found, with its caveats: Clinical and demographic metadata were provided uncurated, with the amount varying by source and participant.

TCRbeta CDR3 regions were amplified from genomic DNA by means of the immunoSEQ Assay, a bias-controlled multiplex PCR. The published analysis was carried out like this. The number of nucleated cells in each sample was estimated by amplification of reference gene primers within the assay. Sequence reads were collapsed and filtered to measure the absolute abundance of every unique TCRbeta CDR3 rearrangement. For each sample, productive Simpson clonality was calculated as the square root of Simpson's diversity index over productive rearrangements. In TCRdb, the immuneACCESS table is reduced to in-frame sequences with V and J assigned. These tables do not hold every clone; where another copy was compared, an unresolved V gene accounts for under half, and the others remain unexplained. D and trimming were read from the DNA, whereas the V and J calls and clone size are those reported in that table. A total of 110,000 to 150,000 clones appear in this sample, roughly 88% of them only once. The ten largest clones capture 1.8% of the sample.

The receptor comes from a man in his 70s with acute or convalescent COVID-19. Sample: peripheral blood.

For the CDR3, the sequence is CASSLPGQAVTQYF. The sequence in DNA is TGTGCCAGCAGCTTACCTGGACAGGCGGTGACCCAGTACTTC. The sequence joins TRBV11-1 to TRBJ2-5, with TRBD1 identical over 7 junction bases. The CDR3 contains 14 residues, cysteine and phenylalanine counted. Only the CDR3 DNA stays, 42 bases, in frame from base 1. The V end gives up 2 bases and the J end 7 bases, leaving 7 bases in the junction not matched to a gene. The germline V gene (reference sequence) supplies CDR1 SGHAT and CDR2 FQDESV.